This T cell receptor (beta chain) was identified in a study of cytomegalovirus exposure and HLA in healthy donors. Study overall: There were about 85 million unique TCRs (from HLA-typed donors) in an early data release. Study outcomes and limitations: Later genetic work tied a missense DCLRE1C variant to beta-chain V and J trimming. Later analysis suggested links between common viral pathogens and several top significant clusters.

V lost 7 bases, J lost 6 bases, and 12 bases lay in between. The CDR3 is made up of 12 amino acids. Germline V gives CDR1 SEHNR, CDR2 FQNEAQ (reference sequence). As to this clone: Its target is unknown.

Primers: 60 Vbeta forward and 13 Jbeta reverse. The method was immunoSEQ multiplex PCR; TCRdb's version includes in-frame clones alone and lacks a portion of them. The data contain under 140,000 clones, about three quarters of them seen just once; the ten biggest clones take up 2.5% to 3%. The sequence came from a woman in her fifties or sixties in good health and CMV-seropositive. The specimen sequenced was PBMCs. The chain recombines TRBV7-9 with TRBJ1-1; TRBD1 might be the D (6 bases). The CDR3 DNA sequence: TGTGCCAGCAAGGACAGTGGGGCTGAAGCTTTCTTT. Translating it yields CASKDSGAEAFF.